Presented here are 3 T cell receptor beta chains from one specimen sequenced in a study of T cell changes during pregnancy in multiple sclerosis. The table came from immunoSEQ multiplex PCR; TCRdb's copy has only in-frame clones and leaves some out. The repertoire holds about 60,000 clones, with 92% as singletons. The sample here was CD4+ T cells from peripheral blood mononuclear cells, taken in the second trimester of pregnancy. Source of these receptors: a female donor with multiple sclerosis, enrolled in a pregnancy study.

The genes are TRBV19 and TRBJ2-7, with a possible D match to TRBD1 (6 bases). Trimming left V 8 bases short and J 1 base short, with 12 bases between. Germline CDR1 LNHDA, CDR2 SQIVND (reference sequence). This CDR3 is 13 amino acids long. CDR3 DNA sequence: TGTGCCAGTGGCCAGGGGCCTTCCTACGAGCAGTACTTC. It encodes CASGQGPSYEQYF.

This clone was observed many times. V gene TRBV7-9 combines with J gene TRBJ1-2; TRBD1 matches at 8 bases. Germline values: CDR1 SEHNR, CDR2 FQNEAQ (reference sequence). V was clipped by 5 bases and J by 5 bases; unmatched bases: 4. The CDR3 totals 13 residues. The CDR3 loop is CASSPRQGYGYTF. In nucleotides, the CDR3 is TGTGCCAGCAGCCCGAGACAGGGGTATGGCTACACCTTC.

The chain couples TRBV15 to TRBJ1-5; D unclear. This CDR3 is 18 amino acids long. Germline V CDR1 and CDR2: LNHNV, YYDKDF (reference sequence). V shed 1 base and J shed 0 bases, with 16 bases lying between them. CDR3 residues: CATSRALRGEYSNQPQHF. In nucleotides, the CDR3 is TGTGCCACCAGCAGAGCCCTCCGAGGAGAGTATAGCAATCAGCCCCAGCATTTT.